This TCR beta chain was profiled in a study of identical twins. The trim removed 7 bases at V and 1 base at J, leaving 4 bases unmatched. The CDR3 is 14 residues long. This clonotype was seen repeatedly, ten times or more. TCRdb itself ran the 5' RACE reads through MiXCR, one entry per CDR3 protein. The data contain under 500,000 distinct CDR3 sequences, about 13% of them singletons. This same sample was also part of a study on yellow fever vaccine responses in identical twins. That work states: Twins showed a vaccine T cell response that reportedly seemed partly convergent, partly personalized.

The V and J genes are TRBV12-3 or TRBV12-4 and TRBJ2-3; 8 nucleotides agree with TRBD2. The sequencing input was CD4+ T cells sorted from blood. The source is a woman aged 18-29 years in good health. The CDR3 protein is CASIRSGGTDTQYF. CDR3 coding DNA: TGTGCCAGCATCCGTAGCGGGGGCACAGATACGCAGTATTTT.